The 29 T cell receptor beta chains listed next were all sequenced from one sample in a study of vaccination effects on CD4 cells after COVID-19. Some clones are missing from TCRdb's copy, which holds only in-frame ones; the method was immunoSEQ multiplex PCR. Found here are approximately 74,000 clones, 60% to 80% of them singletons; the top ten hold more than 1%. For these TCRs, the target antigens are not known. Viral peptide pool expansion of antigen-specific CD4+ T cells preceded sequencing in the ViraFEST assay. The culture ran for roughly ten days before CD4+ T cells were isolated. Each participant was given two doses of one vaccine (BNT162b2 or mRNA-1273). Sequencing was performed on CD4+ T cells from PBMCs cultured with HCoV-OC43 spike peptides, taken after COVID-19 vaccination. The subset was: HCoV-OC43 spike overlapping peptide pool stimulation. All receptors come from a human donor who received a COVID-19 vaccine.

A word on this clone: Germline and junction disagree at one end, which may indicate a read error. Other DNA sequences in this specimen translate into the identical CDR3. CDR3 amino acids: CASDGTGIKGELFF. The DNA for the CDR3 is TGTGCCAGTGATGGGACAGGGATCAAGGGGGAGCTGTTTTTT. The chain links TRBV12-5 to TRBJ2-2; 9 bases align to TRBD1. This CDR3 region has 14 residues. Germline values: CDR1 LGHNT, CDR2 FRNRAP.

The J gene is TRBJ2-3, the V gene TRBV24-1; 9 bases agree with TRBD1. Germline CDR1 is KGHDR and CDR2 is SFDVKD. This CDR3 spans 17 amino acids. With 3 bases clipped from V and 3 bases from J, the junction kept 9 bases outside the gene matches. The CDR3 nucleotides are TGTGCCACCAGTGATCTGACAGGGGGGCTCGGTACAGATACGCAGTATTTT. Amino acids: CATSDLTGGLGTDTQYF.

V and J are TRBV5-1 and TRBJ2-1; D is uncertain. CDR1 SGHRS and CDR2 YFSETQ come from the germline V gene. The ends were cut back, 0 bases at V and 8 bases at J, with 9 bases in the middle. The CDR3 has 13 amino acids. CDR3 region: CASSLGTSDEQFF. DNA of the CDR3: TGCGCCAGCAGCTTGGGTACAAGCGATGAGCAGTTCTTC.

J is TRBJ1-4 and V is TRBV10-3; D is possibly TRBD1 (6 bases). Per the germline V gene, CDR1 is ENHRY and CDR2 is SYGVKD. Trimming removed 0 bases at V and 4 bases at J, with 9 bases between. The CDR3 consists of 15 residues. CDR3 nucleotide sequence: TGTGCCATCAGTGAGTCAAAGGGACATAATGAAAAACTGTTTTTT. This gives the protein CAISESKGHNEKLFF.

The chain links TRBV28 to TRBJ1-2, with D maybe TRBD1 (5 bases). CDR3 size: 14 residues. Germline CDR1 MDHEN, CDR2 SYDVKM. Trimming shortened V by 5 bases and J by 8 bases, and 18 bases separated the two germline ends. CDR3 in DNA: TGTGCCAGCAGTCCACCCCAGGGAAGTGTGGGCTACACCTTC. Its protein is CASSPPQGSVGYTF.

V is TRBV12-2 and J is TRBJ1-2. TRBV12-2 is a listed pseudogene. The length of the CDR3 is 15 residues. The CDR3 bases are TGTGCAAGTCGCTTAGAGCCTGCGGGGCTATATGGCTACACCTTC. The encoded protein is CASRLEPAGLYGYTF.

CDR3 sequence reads: CASSYTDSTEAFF. The CDR3 DNA follows: TGCGCCAGCAGCTACACAGATAGCACTGAAGCTTTCTTT. The chain links TRBV5-1 to TRBJ1-1; D remains unclear. This CDR3 is 13 amino acids long. The V end lost 3 bases, the J end lost 4 bases, and 10 bases lay between the germline ends. The germline gives CDR1 SGHRS, CDR2 YFSETQ.

In its sample, this clone was seen once. The chain joins TRBV10-2 to TRBJ2-3; D is perhaps TRBD2 (7 bases). This CDR3 is built from 15 residues. V gave up 1 base and J gave up 1 base, with 9 bases separating them. Germline V gene data show CDR1 as WSHSY and CDR2 as SAAADI. Here the CDR3 reads CASSEWGGGTDTQYF. CDR3 coding DNA: TGCGCCAGCAGTGAGTGGGGGGGCGGCACAGATACGCAGTATTTT.

The rearrangement links TRBV5-8 to TRBJ1-1; TRBD1 might be the D (6 bases). V lost 1 base, J lost 0 bases, and 7 bases lay in between. Looked up from germline, CDR1 is SGHTS and CDR2 is YDEGEE. There are 14 residues in the CDR3. CDR3 sequence: CASSLHRVNTEAFF. The CDR3 bases are TGTGCCAGCAGCTTGCACAGGGTGAACACTGAAGCTTTCTTT.

The chain joins TRBV27 to TRBJ1-1; TRBD1 might be the D (6 bases). This CDR3 is 13 amino acids long. Germline V gene sequence: CDR1 MNHEY, CDR2 SMNVEV (reference sequence). Trimming pared 10 bases from V and 1 base from J, leaving 13 bases between. The CDR3: CATRGRENTEAFF. Here the CDR3 DNA reads TGTGCCACCAGGGGACGGGAGAACACTGAAGCTTTCTTT.

The chain recombines TRBV5-5 with TRBJ1-1; possible D gene TRBD1, 5 bases. This CDR3 has 15 residues. The germline CDR1 and CDR2 sequences are SGHKS and YYEKEE (reference sequence). V was clipped by 1 base and J by 1 base, with 11 bases between them. In nucleotides, the CDR3 is TGTGCCAGCAGCTTGCAGGGATGGGAGAACACTGAAGCTTTCTTT. This codes for CASSLQGWENTEAFF.

The CDR3 region has the DNA TGTGCCAGTACAGACGCGGGACACCCTCCTAACTATGGCTACACCTTC. This gives the protein CASTDAGHPPNYGYTF. The rearrangement uses TRBV28 and TRBJ1-2; TRBD1 is a possible D gene (6 bases). Germline loops: CDR1 MDHEN, CDR2 SYDVKM. Deletions cut 9 bases from V and 0 bases from J, with 20 bases between. The CDR3 runs to 16 residues.

The chain joins TRBV19 to TRBJ1-1; D call uncertain. Germline V gives CDR1 LNHDA, CDR2 SQIVND (reference sequence). There are 14 residues in the CDR3. V lost 6 bases and J lost 4, with 15 bases in between. DNA for the CDR3: TGTGCCAGTAGCGCCAGAGTGGGCGGCACTGAAGCTTTCTTT. Translating gives CASSARVGGTEAFF.

A few counts support this clone. The chain links TRBV19 to TRBJ2-3; 8 bases agree with TRBD2. The V and J ends lost 4 bases and 3 bases, in that order; junction bases with no gene match: 6. The CDR3 covers 15 residues. The germline V gene has CDR1 LNHDA and CDR2 SQIVND (reference sequence). The CDR3: CASSTRSGVTDTQYF. CDR3 bases: TGTGCCAGTAGTACCCGTAGCGGGGTAACAGATACGCAGTATTTT.

The CDR3: CASSLRTGPEETQYF. DNA for the CDR3: TGTGCCAGCTCCCTAAGGACAGGGCCCGAAGAGACCCAGTACTTC. J is TRBJ2-5 and V is TRBV18, with 8 nucleotides matching TRBD1. Germline lookup yields CDR1 KGHSH and CDR2 LQKENI. The CDR3 is 15 residues long. The ends lost 6 bases at V and 3 bases at J; junction bases unmatched: 9.

This sequence joins TRBV2 and TRBJ2-7, with 8 bases fitting TRBD1. The V segment lost 6 bases and the J segment 1 base; nucleotides outside the gene matches: 8. The CDR3 runs to 15 residues. Germline lookup yields CDR1 SNHLY and CDR2 FYNNEI. This CDR3 is CASRFFGTGSYEQYV. The CDR3 nucleotides read TGTGCCAGCAGGTTCTTCGGGACAGGATCCTACGAGCAGTACGTC.

The chain carries TRBV28 and TRBJ2-3; 7 bases map to TRBD2. The V segment lost 2 bases and the J segment 0 bases; nucleotides outside the gene matches: 8. There are 17 residues in the CDR3. CDR1 is MDHEN, CDR2 SYDVKM, per germline. The CDR3 loop is CASSLAGAGSSTDTQYF. CDR3 DNA sequence: TGTGCCAGCAGTTTAGCTGGAGCGGGGTCTAGCACAGATACGCAGTATTTT.

This clone was counted only a few times. The sample has other DNA sequences that encode this CDR3 too. The chain uses TRBV5-1 and TRBJ2-1; 10 nucleotides match TRBD2. The CDR3 is 16 amino acids. The junction had 4 bases not matched to a gene; V was cut back by 0 bases and J by 4 bases. The germline gives CDR1 SGHRS, CDR2 YFSETQ. The CDR3 sequence: CASSLDGTSVYNEQFF. For the CDR3, the DNA is TGCGCCAGCAGCTTGGATGGGACTAGCGTATACAATGAGCAGTTCTTC.

This chain links TRBV6-2 or TRBV6-3 with TRBJ2-5; D possibly uses TRBD1 or TRBD2 (5 bases each). The germline V gene encodes CDR1 MNHEY and CDR2 SVGEGT. The CDR3 runs to 13 residues. V was shortened by 2 bases and J by 4 bases, with 8 bases between the two germline ends. The CDR3 DNA is TGTGCCAGCAGTTACGGGGGTTCAGAGACCCAGTACTTC. Translation gives CASSYGGSETQYF.

The J gene is TRBJ2-7, the V gene TRBV7-8, with 8 positions matching TRBD1. In germline, CDR1 is SGHVS, CDR2 FQNEAQ. This CDR3 spans 14 amino acids. V trimming: 3 bases; J trimming: 6 bases; junction bases outside the gene matches: 7. This chain's CDR3 is CASSFGRGQGEQYV. CDR3 DNA: TGTGCCAGCAGCTTTGGCAGGGGGCAGGGCGAGCAGTACGTC.

The chain employs TRBV25-1 and TRBJ1-1, with a tentative D call TRBD1 (6 bases). This CDR3 is built from 14 residues. V was shortened by 5 bases and J by 4 bases, with 14 bases between the two germline ends. CDR1 is MGHDK, CDR2 SYGVNS, per germline. The CDR3 bases are TGTGCCAGCAGTCCCCCGGGGGCGCCCACTGAAGCTTTCTTT. This gives the protein CASSPPGAPTEAFF.

The rearrangement links TRBV15 to TRBJ1-4; D is ambiguous. The CDR3 length is 13 residues. Germline V gene lookup returns CDR1 LNHNV and CDR2 YYDKDF (reference sequence). Trimming pared 0 bases from V and 7 bases from J, leaving 6 bases between. CDR3 protein: CATSRETVEKLFF. The CDR3 region has the DNA TGTGCCACCAGCAGAGAGACGGTTGAAAAACTGTTTTTT. The complete variable domain, with remaining parts taken from reference TRBV15 and TRBJ1-4, reads DAMVIQNPRYQVTQFGKPVTLSCSQTLNHNVMYWYQQKSSQAPKLLFHYYDKDFNNEADTPDNFQSRRPNTSFCFLDIRSPGLGDTAMYLCATSRETVEKLFFGSGTQLSVL.

The chain joins TRBV12-3 or TRBV12-4 to TRBJ2-5; possible D gene TRBD1, 7 bases. V lost 3 bases and J 4 bases, leaving 9 bases between the germline ends. The CDR3 consists of 13 residues. Here the CDR3 DNA reads TGTGCCAGCAGTTTCCAGGGGGGAGAGACCCAGTACTTC. Its protein product is CASSFQGGETQYF.

The chain joins TRBV6-4 to TRBJ2-3, with unresolved D. Trimming removed 6 bases at V and 1 base at J, with 11 bases between. CDR3 length equals 14 residues. CDR1 and CDR2 from the germline V gene are MRHNA and SNTAGT. The CDR3 loop reads CASSVGSGTDTQYF. CDR3 coding DNA: TGTGCCAGCAGCGTGGGAAGTGGCACAGATACGCAGTATTTT.

The chain joins TRBV7-3 to TRBJ1-2; the D gene is possibly TRBD1 (5 bases). The V end was cut by 3 bases, the J end by 3 bases, with 8 bases between. The CDR3 contains 13 residues. Looked up from germline, CDR1 is SGHTA and CDR2 is FQGTGA. The CDR3 region is CASSFDRDYGYTF. For the CDR3, the DNA is TGTGCCAGCAGCTTCGACAGAGACTATGGCTACACCTTC.

The rearrangement joins TRBV19 to TRBJ1-2; no reliable D call. Germline CDR1 LNHDA, CDR2 SQIVND (reference sequence). This CDR3 has 15 residues. V lost 3 bases, J lost 5 bases, and 16 bases lay in between. Written as DNA, the CDR3 is TGTGCCAGTAGTATTTCAAACGGGAATAAGTATGGCTACACCTTC. It codes for CASSISNGNKYGYTF.

CDR3 bases: TGTGCCAGTAGTGACGGACGGAGCGCCCTAGCCAAAAACATTCAGTACTTC. Protein: CASSDGRSALAKNIQYF. The rearrangement joins TRBV19 to TRBJ2-4; D is uncertain. Trimming pared 5 bases from V and 0 bases from J, leaving 17 bases between. The CDR3 contains 17 residues. From germline, CDR1 is LNHDA and CDR2 SQIVND (reference sequence). The variable domain in full, with the rest retrieved from reference TRBV19 and TRBJ2-4, is DGGITQSPKYLFRKEGQNVTLSCEQNLNHDAMYWYRQDPGQGLRLIYYSQIVNDFQKGDIAEGYSVSREKKESFPLTVTSAQKNPTAFYLCASSDGRSALAKNIQYFGAGTRLSVL.

The rearrangement uses TRBV7-2 and TRBJ2-7; 12 nucleotides line up with TRBD2. CDR1 is SGHTA, CDR2 FQGNSA, per germline. This CDR3 region has 16 residues. V lost 1 base, J lost 5 bases, and 6 bases stayed unmatched. The CDR3 DNA reads as TGTGCCAGCAGCTTAGGGAGACTAGCGGGGGTGGACGAGCAGTACGTC. This translates into CASSLGRLAGVDEQYV.

V gene TRBV25-1 combines with J gene TRBJ1-1, with D possibly TRBD1 on 6 matching bases. This CDR3 spans 16 amino acids. Germline V gives CDR1 MGHDK, CDR2 SYGVNS. The V end lost 3 bases, the J end lost 4 bases, and 18 bases lay between the germline ends. CDR3 region: CASSEASNRVGTEAFF. The CDR3 coding sequence is TGTGCCAGCAGTGAGGCATCAAACAGGGTGGGCACTGAAGCTTTCTTT.